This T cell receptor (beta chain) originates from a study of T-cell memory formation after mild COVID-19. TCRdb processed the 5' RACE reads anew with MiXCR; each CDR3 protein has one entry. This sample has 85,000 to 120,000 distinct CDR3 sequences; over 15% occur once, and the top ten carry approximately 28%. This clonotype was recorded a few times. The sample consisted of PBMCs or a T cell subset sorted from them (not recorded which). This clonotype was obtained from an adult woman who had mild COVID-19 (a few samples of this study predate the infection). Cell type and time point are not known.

The CDR3 region has the DNA TGTGCCAGCAGCCAAGATGAGGTCGTCCAAGAGACCCAGTACTTC. Protein sequence: CASSQDEVVQETQYF. This chain links TRBV3-1 with TRBJ2-5; D is undetermined. The CDR3 covers 15 residues. With 0 bases removed from V and 1 base from J, the gap between germline ends came to 9 bases. The germline V gene encodes CDR1 LGHDT and CDR2 YNNKEL (reference sequence).